This T cell receptor (beta chain) was identified during a study of shared T cell receptors in the human thymus. The germline V gene has CDR1 MGHRA and CDR2 YSYEKL. The CDR3 runs 17 residues. Trimming took 0 bases from V and 8 from J, leaving 20 bases between them. Sequencing used immunoSEQ multiplex PCR; TCRdb keeps in-frame clones, though not all of them. Here the sample spans hundreds of thousands of clones, around nine tenths being singletons. The sample was also linked to a second study, of human thymus T cells.

Sequenced material: thymocytes. The gene calls are TRBV4-1 and TRBJ2-1; D perhaps matches TRBD2 (6 bases). This sequence originates from a boy younger than two with a congenital heart defect. Written as DNA, the CDR3 is TGCGCCAGCAGCCAAGATCACACTAGCCGGCGGGATGATGAGCAGTTCTTC. Translated: CASSQDHTSRRDDEQFF.